The entry below describes one TCR beta chain. Its antigen is undetermined. The sample comes from a study of persistence of HIV-infected CD4 T cells. Cells were stimulated nonspecifically with anti-CD3/anti-CD28 magnetic beads. Sorting selected CD4+ T cells upregulating both CD40 ligand and CD69. Inclusion required CMV-positive serology and CD4+ counts above 400 cells/uL. V gave up 6 bases and J gave up 5 bases, with 31 bases separating them. There are 20 residues in the CDR3. Germline assignment: CDR1 KGHSH and CDR2 LQKENI. Sequencing used immunoSEQ version 4 in survey mode. Clones were sequenced by immunoSEQ multiplex PCR, and TCRdb holds only the in-frame ones, with some missing. Here the sample spans approximately 45,000 clones, 85% to 90% being singletons. Findings and limits, study-wide: Degenerate expanded CDR3beta sequences were enriched among CMV- and Gag-responding cells.

The specimen comprised CD4+ T cells sorted from PBMCs after approximately 19-hour stimulation, sampled from a patient who received antiretroviral therapy. This chain uses TRBV18 with TRBJ2-2; D is perhaps TRBD1 (5 bases). This sequence was found in an adult woman with HIV who was CMV-seropositive. The CDR3: CASSILPPGRQVSETGELFF. The CDR3 DNA is TGTGCCAGCTCTATTCTCCCCCCAGGGCGCCAGGTCAGCGAAACCGGGGAGCTGTTTTTT.